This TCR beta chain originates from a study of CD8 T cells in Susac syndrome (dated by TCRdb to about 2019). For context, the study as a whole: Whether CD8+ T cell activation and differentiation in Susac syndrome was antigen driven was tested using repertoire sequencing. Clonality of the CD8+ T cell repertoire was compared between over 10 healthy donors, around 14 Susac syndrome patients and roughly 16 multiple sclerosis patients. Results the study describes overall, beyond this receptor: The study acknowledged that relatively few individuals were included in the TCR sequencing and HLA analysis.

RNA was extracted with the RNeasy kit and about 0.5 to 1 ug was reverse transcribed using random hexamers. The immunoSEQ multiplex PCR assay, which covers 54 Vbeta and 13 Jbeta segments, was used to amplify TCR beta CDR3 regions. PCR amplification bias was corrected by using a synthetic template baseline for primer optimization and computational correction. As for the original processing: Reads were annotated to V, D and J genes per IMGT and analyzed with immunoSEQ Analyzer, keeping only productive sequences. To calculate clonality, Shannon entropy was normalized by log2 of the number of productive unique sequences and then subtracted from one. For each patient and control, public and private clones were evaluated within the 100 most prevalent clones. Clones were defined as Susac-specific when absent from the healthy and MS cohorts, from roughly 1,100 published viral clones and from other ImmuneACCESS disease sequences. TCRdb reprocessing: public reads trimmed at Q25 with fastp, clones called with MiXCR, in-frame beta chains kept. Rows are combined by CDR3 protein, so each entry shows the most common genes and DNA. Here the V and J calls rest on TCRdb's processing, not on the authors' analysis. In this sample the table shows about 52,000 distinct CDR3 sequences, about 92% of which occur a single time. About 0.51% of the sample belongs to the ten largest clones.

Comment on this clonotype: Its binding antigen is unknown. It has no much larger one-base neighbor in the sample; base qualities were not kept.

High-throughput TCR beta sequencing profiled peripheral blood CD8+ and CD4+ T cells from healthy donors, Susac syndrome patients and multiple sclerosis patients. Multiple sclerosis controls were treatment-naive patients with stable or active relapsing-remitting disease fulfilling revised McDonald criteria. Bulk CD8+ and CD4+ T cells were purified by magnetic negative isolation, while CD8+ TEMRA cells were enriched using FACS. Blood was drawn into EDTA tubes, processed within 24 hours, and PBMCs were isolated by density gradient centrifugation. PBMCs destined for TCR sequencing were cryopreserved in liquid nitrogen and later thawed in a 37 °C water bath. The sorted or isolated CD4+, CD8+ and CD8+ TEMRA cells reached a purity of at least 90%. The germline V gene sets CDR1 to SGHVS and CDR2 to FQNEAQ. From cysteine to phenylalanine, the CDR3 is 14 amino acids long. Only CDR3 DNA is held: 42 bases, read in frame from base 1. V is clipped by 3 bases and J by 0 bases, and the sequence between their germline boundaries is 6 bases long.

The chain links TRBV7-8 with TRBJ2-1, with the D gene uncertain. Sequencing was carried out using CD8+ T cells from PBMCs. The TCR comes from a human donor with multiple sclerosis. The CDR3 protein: CASSFLSSYNEQFF. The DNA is TGTGCCAGCAGCTTTTTGAGCTCCTACAATGAGCAGTTCTTC.